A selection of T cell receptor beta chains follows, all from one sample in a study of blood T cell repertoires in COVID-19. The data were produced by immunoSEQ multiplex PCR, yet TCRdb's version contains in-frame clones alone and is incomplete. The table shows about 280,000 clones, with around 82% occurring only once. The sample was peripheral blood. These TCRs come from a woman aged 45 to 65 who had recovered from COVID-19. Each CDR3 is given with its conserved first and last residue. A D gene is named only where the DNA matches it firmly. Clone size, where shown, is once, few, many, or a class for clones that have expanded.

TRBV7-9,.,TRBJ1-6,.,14,TGTGCCAGCAGCTTACAGGGTTCGGGTTCACCCCTCCACTTT,CASSLQGSGSPLHF
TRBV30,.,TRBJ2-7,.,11,TGTGCCTGGAGCCAAGGGGTCGAGCAGTACTTC,CAWSQGVEQYF
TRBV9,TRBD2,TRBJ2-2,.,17,TGTGCCAGCAGCGTAGCAGCGGGGGCGACGAACACCGGGGAGCTGTTTTTT,CASSVAAGATNTGELFF
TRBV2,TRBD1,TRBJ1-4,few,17,TGTGCCAGCAGAGCTAGACAGGGTCTGTCGACTAATGAAAAACTGTTTTTT,CASRARQGLSTNEKLFF
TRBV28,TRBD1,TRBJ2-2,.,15,TGTGCCAGCAGTTTATGGGGACAGGGAACCGGGGAGCTGTTTTTT,CASSLWGQGTGELFF
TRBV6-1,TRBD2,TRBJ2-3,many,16,TGTGCCAGCAGTGAAGGGACTAGCGGGGGGGCAGATACGCAGTATTTT,CASSEGTSGGADTQYF
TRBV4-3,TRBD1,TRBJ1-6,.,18,TGCGCCAGCAGCCAAGACATACAGGGGGCCGGCTATAATTCACCCCTCCACTTT,CASSQDIQGAGYNSPLHF
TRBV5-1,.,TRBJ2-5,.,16,TGCGCCAGCAGCCCGACCACTGGGGACTTACAAGAGACCCAGTACTTC,CASSPTTGDLQETQYF
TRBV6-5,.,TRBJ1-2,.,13,TGTGCCAGCAGCGCAGGGGACAAGTATGGCTACACCTTC,CASSAGDKYGYTF
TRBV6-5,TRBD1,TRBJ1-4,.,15,TGTGCCAGCAGCCAACTTAGACAGGGCGGTGAAAAACTGTTTTTT,CASSQLRQGGEKLFF
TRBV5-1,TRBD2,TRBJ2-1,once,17,TGCGCCAGCAGCTTGGGGACTAGCGGGTACTCCTACAATGAGCAGTTCTTC,CASSLGTSGYSYNEQFF
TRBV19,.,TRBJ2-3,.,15,TGTGCCAGTAGTATTTACCCGGGAGTAGGAGATACGCAGTATTTT,CASSIYPGVGDTQYF
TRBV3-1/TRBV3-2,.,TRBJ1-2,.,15,TGTGCCAGCAGCCAAGCCATGGACAGCAACTATGGCTACACCTTC,CASSQAMDSNYGYTF
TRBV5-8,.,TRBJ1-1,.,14,TGTGCCAGCAGCTCAGGGTCCGGGGGCACTGAAGCTTTCTTT,CASSSGSGGTEAFF
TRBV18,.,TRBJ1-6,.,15,TGTGCCAGCTCACCTAATGAAGGGGTCCGGTCACCCCTCCACTTT,CASSPNEGVRSPLHF
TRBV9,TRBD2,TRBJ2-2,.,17,TGTGCCAGCAACCCAAACCAACTAGCGGCGAACACCGGGGAGCTGTTTTTT,CASNPNQLAANTGELFF
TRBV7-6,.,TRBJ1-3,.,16,TGTGCCAGCAGCTTAGGTGGAGGTAGAACTGGAAACACCATATATTTT,CASSLGGGRTGNTIYF
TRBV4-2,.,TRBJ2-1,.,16,TGTGCCAGCAGCCAAGGACAACAAACATCCTACAATGAGCAGTTCTTC,CASSQGQQTSYNEQFF
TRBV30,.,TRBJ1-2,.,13,TGTGCCTGGAGTGTAGGCGGGGTCCCTGGCTACACCTTC,CAWSVGGVPGYTF
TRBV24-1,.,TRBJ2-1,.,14,TGTGCCACCAGTGATTTCAGTACCATAAATGAGCAGTTCTTC,CATSDFSTINEQFF
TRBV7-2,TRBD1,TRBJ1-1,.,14,TGTGCCAGCAGCCTCAGGGGGCGTCTCACTGAAGCTTTCTTT,CASSLRGRLTEAFF
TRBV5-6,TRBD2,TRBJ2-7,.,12,TGTGCCAGCAGTACCAGCAGGGAGGGTCTACGCTTC,CASSTSREGLRF
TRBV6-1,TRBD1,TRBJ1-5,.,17,TGTGCCAGCAGTGGACGGGGCGGGACAGGGTCCTATCAGCCCCAGCATTTT,CASSGRGGTGSYQPQHF
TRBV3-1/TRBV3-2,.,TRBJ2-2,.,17,TGTGCCAGCAGCCAAGAGGTCGGCGGGGCGAACACCGGGGAGCTGTTTTTT,CASSQEVGGANTGELFF
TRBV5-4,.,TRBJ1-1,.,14,TGTGCCAGCAGTACGGACAGCTTGAACACTGAAGCTTTCTTT,CASSTDSLNTEAFF
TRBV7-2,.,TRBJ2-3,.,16,TGTGCCAGCAGCCCCCCCGGCGGGGGCCGCACAGATACGCAGTATTTT,CASSPPGGGRTDTQYF
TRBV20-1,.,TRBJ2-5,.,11,TGCAGTGCTAGGAGGGGGGAGACCCAGTACTTC,CSARRGETQYF